The present T cell receptor beta chain was sequenced within a study of T cells after yellow fever vaccination. Study overall: It was SMART-Seq v4 Ultra Low Input that prepared the fractions with low cell numbers.

General study results and limits: Abundant bulk-population clonotypes could contaminate the FACS-sorted repertoires. Primary-vaccination clones mostly resurfaced post-booster (around 95% CD4, more than 80% CD8).

This clonotype was seen many times. The target antigen is unknown. TCRdb independently ran MiXCR on the 5' RACE reads; one entry per CDR3 protein. The sample shows a few hundred thousand distinct CDR3 sequences, about an eighth of them seen only once. CDR1 is SGHTA, CDR2 FQGTGA, per germline. The trim removed 4 bases at V and 1 base at J, leaving 6 bases unmatched. This CDR3 region has 16 residues. The genes are TRBV7-3 and TRBJ2-2; 7 nucleotides match TRBD2. The TCR was taken from a man between 18 and 29 years old who received the YFV17D yellow fever vaccine. The source material was CD4+ T cells sorted from PBMCs, sampled 15 days after the yellow fever booster vaccination. The CDR3 is CASSSGVAGNTGELFF. In DNA, the CDR3 is TGTGCCAGCAGCTCGGGGGTAGCGGGGAACACCGGGGAGCTGTTTTTT.